These 5 T cell receptor beta chains were sequenced from one sample in a study of T cell responses to AZD1222 COVID-19 vaccine. Here immunoSEQ multiplex PCR was the method, and the copy in TCRdb shows in-frame clones only, minus some. Here the sample spans fewer than 120,000 clones, around nine tenths being singletons. Source: peripheral blood, taken 28 days after the second AZD1222 dose. These TCRs come from an adult who received the AZD1222 COVID-19 vaccine.

This clone appeared a single time. The chain recombines TRBV3-1 (or the pseudogene TRBV3-2) with TRBJ2-1; D may match TRBD1 or TRBD2 (5 bases each). The CDR3 runs to 16 residues. CDR1 and CDR2 from the germline V gene are LGHDT and YNNKEL (reference sequence). Trimming cost V 6 bases and J 0 bases, with 15 bases left between them. The CDR3 protein is CASRPAKGSSYNEQFF. The DNA of the CDR3 is TGTGCCAGCAGGCCGGCTAAGGGGAGCTCCTACAATGAGCAGTTCTTC.

V gene TRBV5-8 combines with J gene TRBJ1-6, with 11 positions matching TRBD1. In germline, CDR1 is SGHTS, CDR2 YDEGEE. V dropped 5 bases and J dropped 9; count of bases not matched to a gene: 13. CDR3 size: 17 residues. For the CDR3, the DNA is TGTGCCAGCAGTTCGATGGGACAGGGGGACGTTATTTCACCCCTCCACTTT. Translated: CASSSMGQGDVISPLHF.

This chain links TRBV2 with TRBJ1-6; 8 nucleotides match TRBD1. After removal of 4 bases from V and 9 bases from J, the junction contained 8 bases not matched to a gene. This CDR3 comprises 15 residues. Germline V gene data show CDR1 as SNHLY and CDR2 as FYNNEI. Here the CDR3 reads CASSGVDRVSSPLHF. In DNA, the CDR3 is TGTGCCAGCAGTGGGGTGGACAGGGTCAGTTCACCCCTCCACTTT.

The CDR3 sequence is CASSSSGTGSYEQYF. DNA of the CDR3: TGTGCCAGCAGCTCTTCCGGGACGGGCTCCTACGAGCAGTACTTC. This chain uses TRBV11-2 with TRBJ2-7, with D tentatively TRBD1 or TRBD2 (5 bases each). The CDR3 spans 15 residues. The V and J ends lost 4 bases and 0 bases respectively, with 13 bases between them. Germline V lookup: CDR1 SGHAT, CDR2 FQNNGV. The variable domain in full, with the rest retrieved from reference TRBV11-2 and TRBJ2-7, is EAGVAQSPRYKIIEKRQSVAFWCNPISGHATLYWYQQILGQGPKLLIQFQNNGVVDDSQLPKDRFSAERLKGVDSTLKIQPAKLEDSAVYLCASSSSGTGSYEQYFGPGTRLTVT.

The V call is TRBV3-1 (or the pseudogene TRBV3-2), the J call TRBJ1-5; D remains unclear. This CDR3 has 14 amino acids. The V end lost 0 bases, the J end lost 6 bases, and 9 bases lay between the germline ends. CDR1 is LGHDT and CDR2 is YNNKEL in the germline V gene (reference sequence). DNA for the CDR3: TGTGCCAGCAGCCAAGACGTAGTGAGTCAGCCCCAGCATTTT. Amino acid sequence: CASSQDVVSQPQHF.